This TCR beta chain emerged from a study of cytomegalovirus exposure and HLA in healthy donors. With respect to this clone: What it recognizes is unknown.

PCR primers comprised 60 Vbeta and 13 Jbeta primers. Profiling relied on immunoSEQ multiplex PCR, and the TCRdb table lists in-frame clones only, not all of them. The profile shows more than 95,000 clones, over 75% of them singletons. Between the trimmed V and J ends, which lost 5 bases and 6 bases, there was a span of 35 bases. The V gene's germline CDR1 is SGHVS and CDR2 FQNEAQ. The CDR3 has 20 amino acids. Study-level findings and limits: In an earlier analysis, about 90% or about 30%: the productive usage of most TCR beta V segments.

The chain has TRBV7-8 and TRBJ2-7; TRBD2 might be the D (6 bases). The sequence was collected from a man aged 55-75 years in good health and CMV-seropositive. Sequenced input: PBMCs. CDR3 sequence: CASSPLGPLARANSHSEQYF. The CDR3 DNA follows: TGTGCCAGCAGCCCATTGGGGCCCCTAGCGAGGGCAAACTCGCACTCCGAGCAGTACTTC.